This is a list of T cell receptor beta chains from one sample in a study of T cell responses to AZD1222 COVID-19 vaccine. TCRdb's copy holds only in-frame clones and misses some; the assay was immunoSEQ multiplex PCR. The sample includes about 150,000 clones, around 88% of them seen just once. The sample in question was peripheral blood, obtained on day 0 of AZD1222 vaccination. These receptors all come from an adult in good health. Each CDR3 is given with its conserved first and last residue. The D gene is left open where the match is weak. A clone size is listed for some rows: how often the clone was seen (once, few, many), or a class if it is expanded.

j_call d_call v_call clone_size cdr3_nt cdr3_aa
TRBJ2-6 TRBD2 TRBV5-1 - TGCGCCAGCAGCCCCAGACTAGCGGGGGTCTCTGGGGCCAACGTCCTGACTTTC CASSPRLAGVSGANVLTF
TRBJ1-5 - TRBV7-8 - TGTGCCAGCAGTTATAACGGGCAGGCGGTGAATCAGCCCCAGCATTTT CASSYNGQAVNQPQHF
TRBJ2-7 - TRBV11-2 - TGTGCCAGCAGCTTAGGGACAGTCGGTTTCGGCGAGCAGTACTTC CASSLGTVGFGEQYF
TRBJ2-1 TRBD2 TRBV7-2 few TGTGCCAGCGGGACTAGCGGGAGAGGTCGCAATGAGCAGTTCTTC CASGTSGRGRNEQFF
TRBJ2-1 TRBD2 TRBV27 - TGTGCCAGCAGTTTTTTGGGAGGGCGGTACAATGAGCAGTTCTTC CASSFLGGRYNEQFF
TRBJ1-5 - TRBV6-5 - TGTGCCGGAGAGGGTTTCGGGGAGTACGCCCAGCATTTT CAGEGFGEYAQHF
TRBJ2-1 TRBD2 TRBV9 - TGTGCCAGCAGCCCGGGGGGGAAGTCCTACAATGAGCAGTTCTTC CASSPGGKSYNEQFF
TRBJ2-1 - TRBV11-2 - TGTGCCAGCAGCTTATATAGCCTCAATGAGCAGTTCTTC CASSLYSLNEQFF
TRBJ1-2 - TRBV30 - TGTGCCTGGAGTGGGGCCTCGGGTAGTTATGGCTACACCTTC CAWSGASGSYGYTF
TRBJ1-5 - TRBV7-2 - TGTGCCAGCAGCTTAGCACTCCAGGGACATCAGCCCCAGCATTTT CASSLALQGHQPQHF
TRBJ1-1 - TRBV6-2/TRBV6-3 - TGTGCCAGCAGCTTTTTCAACACTGAAGCTTTCTTT CASSFFNTEAFF
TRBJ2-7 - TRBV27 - TGTGCCAGCAGTTTAAACGGACTGAACTACGAGCAGTACTTC CASSLNGLNYEQYF
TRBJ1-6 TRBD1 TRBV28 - TGTGCCATCCGCATAGGTACAGGGGCGTTTTCACCCCTCCACTTT CAIRIGTGAFSPLHF
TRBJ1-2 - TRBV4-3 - TGCGCCAGCAGCCAAGTTTGGGAAAGTGGCTACACCTTC CASSQVWESGYTF
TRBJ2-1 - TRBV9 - TGTGCCAGCAGCGCACCTCTCCAGGGGCCCAATTACAATGAGCAGTTCTTC CASSAPLQGPNYNEQFF
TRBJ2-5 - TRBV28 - TGTGCCAGCAGTTGGGGAGACCGGGAGACCCAGTACTTC CASSWGDRETQYF
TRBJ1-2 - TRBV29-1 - TGCAGCGCCCGACAGAGTAACTATGGCTACACCTTC CSARQSNYGYTF
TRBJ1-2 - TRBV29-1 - TGCAGCGTTGAAGATTCCGGTGGCTACACCTTC CSVEDSGGYTF
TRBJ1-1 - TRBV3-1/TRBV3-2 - TGTGCCAGCAGCCTAAGCAGGGTCCCCACTGAAGCTTTCTTT CASSLSRVPTEAFF
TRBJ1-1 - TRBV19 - TGTGCCAGTAGTGTAGTTGGCGGTCCGAACACTGAAGCTTTCTTT CASSVVGGPNTEAFF
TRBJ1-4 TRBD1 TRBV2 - TGTGCCAGCACCATGGACAGGGGGACGGAAAAACTGTTTTTT CASTMDRGTEKLFF
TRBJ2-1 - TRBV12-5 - TGTGCTAGCTCCCTGGGGGGGCCGGCTCACAATGAGCAGTTCTTC CASSLGGPAHNEQFF
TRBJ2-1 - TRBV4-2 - TGTGCCAGCAGCCAAGGGGCCAGCGTGGGTCGCGGTGAGCAGTTCTTC CASSQGASVGRGEQFF
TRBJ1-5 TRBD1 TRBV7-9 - TGTGCCAGCAGCTCCGACCGGGACAGGGTCCGCAATCAGCCCCAGCATTTT CASSSDRDRVRNQPQHF
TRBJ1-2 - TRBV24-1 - TGTGCCACCAGTGATTCGGACGCCGACCGGGGCTACACCTTC CATSDSDADRGYTF
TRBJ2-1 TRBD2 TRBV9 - TGTGCCAGCAGCCCGGGACTAGCGGGAGAAAATGAGCAGTTCTTC CASSPGLAGENEQFF
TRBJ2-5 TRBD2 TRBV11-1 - TGTGCCAGCAGCTTACCGCTGGGGGGGACCCGTGCGTACTTC CASSLPLGGTRAYF
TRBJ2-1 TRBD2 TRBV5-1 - TGCGCCAGCAGCTTGGATCTAGCGGTCTACAATGAGCAGTTCTTC CASSLDLAVYNEQFF
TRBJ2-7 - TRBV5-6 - TGTGCCAGCAGCTTGACGGAAATGGCCTCCTACGAGCAGTACTTC CASSLTEMASYEQYF
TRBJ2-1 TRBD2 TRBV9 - TGTGCCAGCAGCGTAAGGGCGGGGGGCTCCTACAATGAGCAGTTCTTC CASSVRAGGSYNEQFF
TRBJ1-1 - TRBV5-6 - TGTGCCAGCAGCTTGAGTCTGGCTCCCAAAGCTTTCTTT CASSLSLAPKAFF
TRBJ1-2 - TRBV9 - TGTGCCAGCAGTTCCCTCTCGTCAGGGGACTATGGCTACACCTTC CASSSLSSGDYGYTF
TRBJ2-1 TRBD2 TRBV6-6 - TGTGCCAGCAGTTATGAATTTAGCGGGGAGCAGTTCTTC CASSYEFSGEQFF
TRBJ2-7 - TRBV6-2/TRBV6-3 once TGTGCCAGCAGTCATCACTACGAGCAGTACTTC CASSHHYEQYF
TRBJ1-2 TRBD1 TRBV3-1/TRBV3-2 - TGTGCCAGCAGCAAAGGGACAGGAGTTAACTATGGCTACACCTTC CASSKGTGVNYGYTF